This entry lists 18 T cell receptor beta chains sequenced from one sample in a study of blood T cell repertoires in COVID-19. Some clones are missing from TCRdb's copy, which holds only in-frame ones; the method was immunoSEQ multiplex PCR. The sample lists 200,000 to 250,000 clones; around 91% were seen once. Sequences were obtained from peripheral blood. Receptor source: a woman aged 40-49 years with acute or convalescent COVID-19.

The V gene is TRBV2, the J gene TRBJ1-4, with D tentatively TRBD1 (6 bases). V dropped 7 bases and J dropped 7 bases, with 22 bases sitting between them. The CDR3 sequence is 16 residues long. Looked up from germline, CDR1 is SNHLY and CDR2 is FYNNEI. CDR3 in amino acids: CASTYQGWIASEKLFF. CDR3 coding DNA: TGTGCCAGCACTTACCAGGGGTGGATCGCGTCTGAAAAACTGTTTTTT.

The chain recombines TRBV7-3 with TRBJ1-2, with unresolved D. Trimming removed 5 bases from V and 4 bases from J, with 11 bases in between. The CDR3 contains 13 residues. Germline assignment: CDR1 SGHTA and CDR2 FQGTGA. This CDR3 is CASSPEEVYGYTF. In DNA form, the CDR3 reads TGTGCCAGCAGCCCAGAGGAGGTCTATGGCTACACCTTC.

The rearrangement links TRBV5-1 to TRBJ1-2; 12 nucleotides match TRBD1. The CDR3 covers 16 residues. The germline CDR1 and CDR2 sequences are SGHRS and YFSETQ. V was pared by 4 bases and J by 7 bases, with 11 bases of the junction left unmatched. The CDR3 DNA reads TGCGCCAGCAGCGCCCCCGGGACAGGGGGCGCGGGTGGCTACACCTTC. Protein sequence: CASSAPGTGGAGGYTF.

This chain connects TRBV28 to TRBJ1-2, with unresolved D. The V and J ends lost 4 bases and 6 bases respectively, with 21 bases between them. The germline CDR1 and CDR2 sequences are MDHEN and SYDVKM. The CDR3 loop spans 16 amino acids. This CDR3 reads CASSSRKAWMKDGYTF. DNA of the CDR3: TGTGCCAGCAGTTCCAGGAAGGCCTGGATGAAAGATGGCTACACCTTC.

V gene TRBV30 combines with J gene TRBJ1-5; 9 nucleotides agree with TRBD1. Germline CDR1 is GTSNPN and CDR2 is SVGIG (reference sequence). This CDR3 spans 16 amino acids. The V and J ends lost 4 bases and 1 base, in that order; junction bases with no gene match: 8. The CDR3 reads CAWTPGTGRSNQPQHF. Here the CDR3 DNA reads TGTGCCTGGACCCCAGGGACAGGGCGAAGCAATCAGCCCCAGCATTTT.

This sequence joins TRBV19 and TRBJ1-3; D might be TRBD1 (5 bases). The V gene lost 3 bases and the J gene lost 0 bases, with 9 bases spanning the gap. This CDR3 contains 15 residues. CDR1 and CDR2 from the germline V gene are LNHDA and SQIVND (reference sequence). This CDR3 is CASSISGHSGNTIYF. The CDR3, as DNA: TGTGCCAGTAGTATTTCTGGACACTCTGGAAACACCATATATTTT.

This clone was seen a few times. The chain links TRBV3-1 (or the pseudogene TRBV3-2) to TRBJ1-5, with D possibly TRBD1 on 6 matching bases. CDR1 LGHDT and CDR2 YNNKEL come from the germline V gene (reference sequence). The CDR3 extends over 17 amino acids. The germline V and J ends were trimmed by 0 bases and 7 bases, with 19 bases remaining between them. The CDR3 loop reads CASSQDGGRQGYQPQHF. The CDR3 DNA reads as TGTGCCAGCAGCCAAGATGGCGGGAGGCAGGGGTACCAGCCCCAGCATTTT.

This clone was observed a single time. The V call is TRBV2, the J call TRBJ1-6; D not resolved. V was pared by 7 bases and J by 6 bases, with 10 bases between. Germline CDR1 and CDR2: SNHLY and FYNNEI. The CDR3 is made up of 13 amino acids. The CDR3 loop is CASMGSPNSPLHF. The CDR3 DNA reads TGTGCCAGCATGGGGAGTCCTAATTCACCCCTCCACTTT.

The CDR3 spells CAIRSGTEKNYEQYV. CDR3 sequence (DNA): TGTGCCATCAGATCCGGGACAGAAAAGAACTACGAGCAGTACGTC. This chain joins TRBV10-3 and TRBJ2-7; 7 bases are shared with TRBD1. The germline gives CDR1 ENHRY, CDR2 SYGVKD. This CDR3 is 15 amino acids long. The ends lost 6 bases at V and 3 bases at J; junction bases unmatched: 11.

With regard to this clone: The same CDR3 can be traced to other DNA sequences in this sample. The chain carries TRBV5-1 and TRBJ1-2, with TRBD1 identical over 9 bases. The CDR3 has 15 amino acids. J was trimmed by 4 bases and V by 4 bases; bases with no gene match: 8. The germline CDR1 and CDR2 sequences are SGHRS and YFSETQ. The CDR3 spells CASSPTPGQGYGYTF. DNA for the CDR3: TGCGCCAGCAGCCCAACACCGGGACAGGGCTATGGCTACACCTTC.

CDR3 DNA: TGTGCCATCAGTGCCCGACAGGGGGCAAATTCACCCCTCCACTTT. Amino acid sequence: CAISARQGANSPLHF. This chain connects TRBV10-3 to TRBJ1-6; 10 nucleotides align to TRBD1. The CDR3 is made up of 15 amino acids. V lost 4 bases, J lost 7 bases, and 4 bases stayed unmatched. The germline V gene has CDR1 ENHRY and CDR2 SYGVKD.

The chain joins TRBV7-2 to TRBJ1-4, with D hard to call. The CDR3 sequence is 16 residues long. Trimming cost V 2 bases and J 4 bases, with 14 bases left between them. CDR1 and CDR2 from the germline V gene are SGHTA and FQGNSA. The CDR3 loop is CASSLNSGGSNEKLFF. The CDR3 region has the DNA TGTGCCAGCAGCTTAAATAGTGGCGGGAGTAATGAAAAACTGTTTTTT.

The chain carries TRBV12-3 or TRBV12-4 and TRBJ2-5; TRBD2 aligns across 7 bases. This CDR3 contains 12 residues. V was clipped by 4 bases and J by 4 bases; unmatched bases: 0. CDR3 amino acids: CASSWGGETQYF. The CDR3 coding sequence is TGTGCCAGCAGTTGGGGGGGAGAGACCCAGTACTTC.

This clone was seen once. The rearrangement uses TRBV4-1 and TRBJ1-6, with 9 bases aligning to TRBD1. V shed 1 base, J shed 9 bases, and the junction held 10 bases outside the gene matches. There are 17 residues in the CDR3. The germline V gene has CDR1 MGHRA and CDR2 YSYEKL. The CDR3 sequence: CASSQVTGTGRGSPLHF. Here the CDR3 DNA reads TGCGCCAGCAGCCAAGTAACCGGGACAGGGAGAGGTTCACCCCTCCACTTT.

This chain joins TRBV18 and TRBJ1-1; 8 nucleotides align to TRBD1. V shed 5 bases and J 3 bases; nucleotides not matched to a gene: 2. The V gene's germline CDR1 is KGHSH and CDR2 LQKENI. This CDR3 spans 13 amino acids. This CDR3 reads CASSSDRDTEAFF. CDR3 in DNA: TGTGCCAGCTCATCGGACAGGGACACTGAAGCTTTCTTT.

The chain is built from TRBV28 and TRBJ1-6; no reliable D call. The CDR3 loop spans 13 amino acids. Per the germline V gene, CDR1 is MDHEN and CDR2 is SYDVKM. The V end was cut by 2 bases, the J end by 10 bases, with 9 bases between. As DNA, the CDR3 is TGTGCCAGCAGTTTAGGGCCAGGATCACCCCTCCACTTT. Its translation is CASSLGPGSPLHF.

In this sample, this clone turned up a few times. The chain is built from TRBV10-3 and TRBJ2-7; 7 positions agree with TRBD1. CDR3 size: 13 residues. From germline, CDR1 is ENHRY and CDR2 SYGVKD. Losses at the gene ends were 6 bases for V and 0 bases for J; bases not matched to a gene: 2. The DNA of the CDR3 is TGTGCCATCAGACAGGGGAGCTCCTACGAGCAGTACGTC. As protein: CAIRQGSSYEQYV.

The chain couples TRBV4-2 to TRBJ1-1, with no clear D. The CDR3 extends over 15 amino acids. CDR1 and CDR2 from the germline V gene are LGHNA and YNFKEQ. Trimming removed 0 bases at V and 4 bases at J, with 12 bases between. CDR3 nucleotide sequence: TGTGCCAGCAGCCAAGACGGTCGGGTACTCACTGAAGCTTTCTTT. Residues: CASSQDGRVLTEAFF.